The text below deals with one T cell receptor beta chain. Its antigen remains unidentified. This CDR3 has 14 residues. V was pared by 5 bases and J by 4 bases, with 14 bases between. CDR1 and CDR2 (germline): MNHNS, SASEGT. The sample originates from a study of lymphopenia after photon versus proton radiotherapy. Overall study results and limits: Relative stability marked proton patients; photon patients lost diversity and naive cells. After lymphocyte nadir, photon-treated repertoires showed oligoclonal expansion, especially CD8+ Temra.

This table comes from immunoSEQ multiplex PCR, and its TCRdb copy is limited to in-frame clones, with some not included. This sample has about 68,000 clones, with just over 90% found just once. The rearrangement joins TRBV6-1 to TRBJ1-1; D is perhaps TRBD1 (6 bases). The sequence was collected from a woman in her 70s with pancreatic cancer. Material: peripheral blood, obtained from a patient treated with photon-based radiotherapy. CDR3 coding DNA: TGTGCCAGCAGTTTCGACAGGCAAGGCACTGAAGCTTTCTTT. This gives the protein CASSFDRQGTEAFF.